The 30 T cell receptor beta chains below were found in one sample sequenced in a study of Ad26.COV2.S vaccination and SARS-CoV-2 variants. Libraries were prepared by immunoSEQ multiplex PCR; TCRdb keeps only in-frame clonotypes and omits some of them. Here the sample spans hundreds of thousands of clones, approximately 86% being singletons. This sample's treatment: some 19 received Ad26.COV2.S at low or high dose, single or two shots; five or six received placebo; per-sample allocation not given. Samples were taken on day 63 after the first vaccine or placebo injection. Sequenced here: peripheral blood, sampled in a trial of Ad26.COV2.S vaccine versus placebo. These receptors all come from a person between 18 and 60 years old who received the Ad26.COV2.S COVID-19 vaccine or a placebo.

The CDR3 loop reads CASSPYRTGGNQPQHF. Written as DNA, the CDR3 is TGTGCCAGCAGCCCTTATAGGACAGGCGGTAATCAGCCCCAGCATTTT. The rearrangement joins TRBV28 to TRBJ1-5; 7 bases line up with TRBD1. This CDR3 has 16 residues. V dropped 6 bases and J dropped 4; count of bases not matched to a gene: 12. The germline V gene encodes CDR1 MDHEN and CDR2 SYDVKM.

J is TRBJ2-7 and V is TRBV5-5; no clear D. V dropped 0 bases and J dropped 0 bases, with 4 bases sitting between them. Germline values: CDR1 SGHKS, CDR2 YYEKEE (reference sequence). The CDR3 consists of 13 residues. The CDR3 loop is CASSLGVSYEQYF. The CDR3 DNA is TGTGCCAGCAGCTTGGGCGTCTCCTACGAGCAGTACTTC.

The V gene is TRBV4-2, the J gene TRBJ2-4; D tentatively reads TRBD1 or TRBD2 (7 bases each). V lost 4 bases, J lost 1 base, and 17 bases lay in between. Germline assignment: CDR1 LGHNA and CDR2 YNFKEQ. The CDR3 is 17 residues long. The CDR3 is CASSPRAGGGAKNIQYF. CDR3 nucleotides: TGTGCCAGCAGCCCGCGGGCAGGGGGAGGGGCCAAAAACATTCAGTACTTC.

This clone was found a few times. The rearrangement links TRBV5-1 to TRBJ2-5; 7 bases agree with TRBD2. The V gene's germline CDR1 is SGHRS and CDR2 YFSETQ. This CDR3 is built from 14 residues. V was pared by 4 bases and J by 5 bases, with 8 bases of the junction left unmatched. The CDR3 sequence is CASSDPGGSETQYF. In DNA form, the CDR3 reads TGCGCCAGCAGCGATCCGGGGGGATCCGAGACCCAGTACTTC. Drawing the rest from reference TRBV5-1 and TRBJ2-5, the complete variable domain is KAGVTQTPRYLIKTRGQQVTLSCSPISGHRSVSWYQQTPGQGLQFLFEYFSETQRNKGNFPGRFSGRQFSNSRSEMNVSTLELGDSALYLCASSDPGGSETQYFGPGTRLLVL.

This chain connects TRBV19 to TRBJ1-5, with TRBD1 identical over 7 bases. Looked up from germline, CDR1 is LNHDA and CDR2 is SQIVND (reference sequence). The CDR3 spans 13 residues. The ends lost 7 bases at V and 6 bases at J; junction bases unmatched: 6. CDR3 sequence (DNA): TGTGCCAGTACCCCCGACAGGGTTCAGCCCCAGCATTTT. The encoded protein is CASTPDRVQPQHF. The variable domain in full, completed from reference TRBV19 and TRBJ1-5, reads DGGITQSPKYLFRKEGQNVTLSCEQNLNHDAMYWYRQDPGQGLRLIYYSQIVNDFQKGDIAEGYSVSREKKESFPLTVTSAQKNPTAFYLCASTPDRVQPQHFGDGTRLSIL.

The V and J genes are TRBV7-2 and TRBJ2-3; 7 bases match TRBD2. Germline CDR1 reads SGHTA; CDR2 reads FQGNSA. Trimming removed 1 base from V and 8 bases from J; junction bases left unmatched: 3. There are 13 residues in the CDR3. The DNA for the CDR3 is TGTGCCAGCAGCTTAGGCGGGAGCAGTACGCAGTATTTT. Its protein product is CASSLGGSSTQYF.

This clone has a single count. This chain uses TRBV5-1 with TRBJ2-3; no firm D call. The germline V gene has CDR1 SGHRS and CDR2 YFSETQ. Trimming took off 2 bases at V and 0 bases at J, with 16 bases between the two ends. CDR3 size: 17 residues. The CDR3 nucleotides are TGCGCCAGCAGCTTCCCAAGTGGCGACCCTAGCACAGATACGCAGTATTTT. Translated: CASSFPSGDPSTDTQYF.

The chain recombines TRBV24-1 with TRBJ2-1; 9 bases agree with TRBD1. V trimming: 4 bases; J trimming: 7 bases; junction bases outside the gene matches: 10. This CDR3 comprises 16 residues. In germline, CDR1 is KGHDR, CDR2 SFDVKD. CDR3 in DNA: TGTGCCACCAGTGACTCCGGGACAGGGTCGATGAATGAGCAGTTCTTC. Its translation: CATSDSGTGSMNEQFF.

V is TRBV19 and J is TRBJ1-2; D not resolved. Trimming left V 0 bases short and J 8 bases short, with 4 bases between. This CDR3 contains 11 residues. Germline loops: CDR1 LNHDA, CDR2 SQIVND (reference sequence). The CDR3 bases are TGTGCCAGTAGTATAGAGTGGGGCTACACCTTC. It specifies CASSIEWGYTF.

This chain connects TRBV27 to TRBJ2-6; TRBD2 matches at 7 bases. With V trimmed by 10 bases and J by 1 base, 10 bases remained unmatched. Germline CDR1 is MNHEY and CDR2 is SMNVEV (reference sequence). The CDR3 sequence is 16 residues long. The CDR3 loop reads CATAAGAMSGANVLTF. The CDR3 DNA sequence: TGTGCCACCGCGGCGGGAGCCATGTCTGGGGCCAACGTCCTGACTTTC. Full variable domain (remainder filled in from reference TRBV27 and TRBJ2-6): EAQVTQNPRYLITVTGKKLTVTCSQNMNHEYMSWYRQDPGLGLRQIYYSMNVEVTDKGDVPEGYKVSRKEKRNFPLILESPSPNQTSLYFCATAAGAMSGANVLTFGAGSRLTVL.

The CDR3 sequence: CASSPSGLGAEQYF. CDR3 in DNA: TGTGCCAGCAGTCCGTCGGGATTGGGGGCCGAGCAGTACTTC. The V gene is TRBV6-5, the J gene TRBJ2-7; D may be TRBD1 (6 bases). The CDR3 is 14 residues long. In germline, CDR1 is MNHEY, CDR2 SVGAGI. Trimming left V 5 bases short and J 6 bases short, with 17 bases between.

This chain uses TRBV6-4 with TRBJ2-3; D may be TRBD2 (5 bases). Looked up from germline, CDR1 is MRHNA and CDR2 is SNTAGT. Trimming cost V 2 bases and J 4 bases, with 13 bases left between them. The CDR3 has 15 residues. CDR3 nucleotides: TGTGCCAGCAGTGACGGCGCGGGCAGAGCAGATACGCAGTATTTT. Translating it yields CASSDGAGRADTQYF.

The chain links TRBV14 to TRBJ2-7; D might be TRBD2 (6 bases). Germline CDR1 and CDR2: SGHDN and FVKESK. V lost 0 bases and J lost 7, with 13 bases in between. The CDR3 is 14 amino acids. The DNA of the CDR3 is TGTGCCAGCAGCCAAGATCGGGGGTTAGGGGAGCAGTACTTC. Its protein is CASSQDRGLGEQYF. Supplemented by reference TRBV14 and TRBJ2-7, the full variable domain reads EAGVTQFPSHSVIEKGQTVTLRCDPISGHDNLYWYRRVMGKEIKFLLHFVKESKQDESGMPNNRFLAERTGGTYSTLKVQPAELEDSGVYFCASSQDRGLGEQYFGPGTRLTVT.

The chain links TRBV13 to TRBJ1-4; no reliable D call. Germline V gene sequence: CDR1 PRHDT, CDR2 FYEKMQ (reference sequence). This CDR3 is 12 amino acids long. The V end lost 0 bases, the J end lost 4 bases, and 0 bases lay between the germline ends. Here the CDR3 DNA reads TGTGCCAGCAGCTTAGGTAATGAAAAACTGTTTTTT. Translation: CASSLGNEKLFF.

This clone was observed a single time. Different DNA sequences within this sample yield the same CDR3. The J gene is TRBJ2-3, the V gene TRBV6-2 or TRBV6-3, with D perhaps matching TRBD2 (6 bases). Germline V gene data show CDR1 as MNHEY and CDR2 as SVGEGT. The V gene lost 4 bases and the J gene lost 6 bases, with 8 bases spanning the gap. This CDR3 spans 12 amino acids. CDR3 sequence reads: CASSSLADTQYF. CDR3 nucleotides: TGTGCCAGCAGTTCGCTAGCGGATACGCAGTATTTT.

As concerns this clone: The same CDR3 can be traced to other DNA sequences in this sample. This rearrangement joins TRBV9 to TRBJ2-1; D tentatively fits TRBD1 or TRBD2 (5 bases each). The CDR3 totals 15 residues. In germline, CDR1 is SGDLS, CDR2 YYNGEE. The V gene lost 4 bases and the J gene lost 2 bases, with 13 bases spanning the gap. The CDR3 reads CASSFRDAPYNEQFF. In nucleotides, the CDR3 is TGTGCCAGCAGCTTCCGGGACGCCCCCTACAATGAGCAGTTCTTC.

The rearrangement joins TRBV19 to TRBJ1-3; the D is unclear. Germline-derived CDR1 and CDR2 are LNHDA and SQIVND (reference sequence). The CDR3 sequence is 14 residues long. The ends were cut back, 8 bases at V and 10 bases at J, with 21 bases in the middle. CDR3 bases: TGTGCCAGTGAGGCAAACGGCCCCATGGAGACCATATATTTT. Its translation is CASEANGPMETIYF. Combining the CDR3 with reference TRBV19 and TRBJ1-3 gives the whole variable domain DGGITQSPKYLFRKEGQNVTLSCEQNLNHDAMYWYRQDPGQGLRLIYYSQIVNDFQKGDIAEGYSVSREKKESFPLTVTSAQKNPTAFYLCASEANGPMETIYFGEGSWLTVV.

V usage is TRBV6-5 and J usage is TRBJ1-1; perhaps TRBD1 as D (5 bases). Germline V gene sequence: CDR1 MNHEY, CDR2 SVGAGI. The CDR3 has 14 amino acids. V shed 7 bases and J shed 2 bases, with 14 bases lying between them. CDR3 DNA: TGTGCCAGCAACGCCTGGGGGGGTAACACTGAAGCTTTCTTT. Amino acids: CASNAWGGNTEAFF.

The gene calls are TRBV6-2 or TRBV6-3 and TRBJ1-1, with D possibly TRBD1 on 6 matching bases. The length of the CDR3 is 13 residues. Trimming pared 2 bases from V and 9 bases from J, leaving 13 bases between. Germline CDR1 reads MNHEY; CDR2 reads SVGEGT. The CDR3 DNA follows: TGTGCCAGCAGTTACCCTACAGGGATCAAAGCTTTCTTT. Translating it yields CASSYPTGIKAFF.

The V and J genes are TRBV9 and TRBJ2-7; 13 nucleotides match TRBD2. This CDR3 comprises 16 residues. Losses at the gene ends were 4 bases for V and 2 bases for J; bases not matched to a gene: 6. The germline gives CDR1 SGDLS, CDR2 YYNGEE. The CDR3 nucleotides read TGTGCCAGCAGCCCAGGGGGACTAGCGGGAACCTACGAGCAGTACTTC. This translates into CASSPGGLAGTYEQYF.

The chain's CDR3 is CASSNRGALDEQYF. The DNA of the CDR3 is TGTGCCAGCAGCAACAGGGGTGCTCTGGACGAGCAGTACTTC. This chain uses TRBV6-5 with TRBJ2-7, with TRBD1 matching over 7 bases. Germline-derived CDR1 and CDR2 are MNHEY and SVGAGI. This CDR3 has 14 amino acids. Trimming removed 6 bases from V and 5 bases from J; junction bases left unmatched: 10.

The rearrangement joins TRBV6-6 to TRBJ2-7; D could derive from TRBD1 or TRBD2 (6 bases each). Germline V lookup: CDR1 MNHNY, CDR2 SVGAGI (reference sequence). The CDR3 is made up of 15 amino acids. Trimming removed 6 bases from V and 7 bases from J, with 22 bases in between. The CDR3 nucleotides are TGTGCCAGCAGCGAAGGGGGAGGCCGTCCCTGGGAGCAGTACTTC. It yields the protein CASSEGGGRPWEQYF.

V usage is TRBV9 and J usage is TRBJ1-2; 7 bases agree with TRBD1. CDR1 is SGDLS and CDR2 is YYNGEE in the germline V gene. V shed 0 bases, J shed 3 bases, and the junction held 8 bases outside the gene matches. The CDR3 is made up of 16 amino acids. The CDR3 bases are TGTGCCAGCAGCGTAGGATTAAGGGGGCTGGACTATGGCTACACCTTC. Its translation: CASSVGLRGLDYGYTF.

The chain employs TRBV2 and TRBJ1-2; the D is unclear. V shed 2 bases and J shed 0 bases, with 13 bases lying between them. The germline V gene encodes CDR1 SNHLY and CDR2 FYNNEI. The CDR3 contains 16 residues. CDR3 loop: CASSELKAQANYGYTF. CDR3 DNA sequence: TGTGCCAGCAGTGAATTGAAGGCTCAGGCTAACTATGGCTACACCTTC.

This chain's CDR3 is CASSFRQEETQYF. For the CDR3, the DNA is TGTGCCAGCAGTTTTCGACAGGAAGAGACCCAGTACTTC. The chain couples TRBV28 to TRBJ2-5; possible D gene TRBD1, 6 bases. Germline CDR1 and CDR2: MDHEN and SYDVKM. Deletions cut 3 bases from V and 3 bases from J, with 8 bases between. The CDR3 is 13 amino acids.

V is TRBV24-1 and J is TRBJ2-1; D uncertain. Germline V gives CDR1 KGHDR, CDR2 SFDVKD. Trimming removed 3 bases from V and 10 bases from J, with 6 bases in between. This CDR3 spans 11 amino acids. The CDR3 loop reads CATSDHTEQFF. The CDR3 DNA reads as TGTGCCACCAGTGATCATACAGAGCAGTTCTTC.

The CDR3 protein is CASSRDRGPYEQYF. The CDR3 DNA sequence: TGTGCCAGTAGCCGAGACAGGGGGCCCTACGAGCAGTACTTC. The genes are TRBV19 and TRBJ2-7, with 10 positions matching TRBD1. V gave up 6 bases and J gave up 2 bases; unmatched junction bases: 4. The CDR3 is 14 residues long. Germline V gene sequence: CDR1 LNHDA, CDR2 SQIVND (reference sequence). The whole variable domain, filled in from reference TRBV19 and TRBJ2-7, reads DGGITQSPKYLFRKEGQNVTLSCEQNLNHDAMYWYRQDPGQGLRLIYYSQIVNDFQKGDIAEGYSVSREKKESFPLTVTSAQKNPTAFYLCASSRDRGPYEQYFGPGTRLTVT.

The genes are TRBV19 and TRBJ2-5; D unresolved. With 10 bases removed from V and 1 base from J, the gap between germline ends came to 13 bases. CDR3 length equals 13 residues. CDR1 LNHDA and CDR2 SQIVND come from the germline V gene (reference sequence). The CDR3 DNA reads TGTGCCACCTCCCTGGTGCCCCAAGAGACCCAGTACTTC. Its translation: CATSLVPQETQYF.

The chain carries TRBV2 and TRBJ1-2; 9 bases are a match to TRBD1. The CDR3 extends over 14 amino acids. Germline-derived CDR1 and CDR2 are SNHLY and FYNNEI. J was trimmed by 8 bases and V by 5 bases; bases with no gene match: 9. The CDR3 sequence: CASSPHRGRGGYTF. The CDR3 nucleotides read TGTGCCAGCAGTCCTCACAGGGGGCGAGGCGGCTACACCTTC. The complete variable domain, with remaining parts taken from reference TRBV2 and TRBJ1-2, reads EPEVTQTPSHQVTQMGQEVILRCVPISNHLYFYWYRQILGQKVEFLVSFYNNEISEKSEIFDDQFSVERPDGSNFTLKIRSTKLEDSAMYFCASSPHRGRGGYTFGSGTRLTVV.

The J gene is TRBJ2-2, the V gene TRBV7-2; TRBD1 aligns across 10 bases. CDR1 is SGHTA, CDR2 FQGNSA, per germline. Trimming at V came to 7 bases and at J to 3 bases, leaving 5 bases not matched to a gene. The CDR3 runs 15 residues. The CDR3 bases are TGTGCCAGCACATCGACAGGGGGCTACACCGGGGAGCTGTTTTTT. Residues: CASTSTGGYTGELFF.